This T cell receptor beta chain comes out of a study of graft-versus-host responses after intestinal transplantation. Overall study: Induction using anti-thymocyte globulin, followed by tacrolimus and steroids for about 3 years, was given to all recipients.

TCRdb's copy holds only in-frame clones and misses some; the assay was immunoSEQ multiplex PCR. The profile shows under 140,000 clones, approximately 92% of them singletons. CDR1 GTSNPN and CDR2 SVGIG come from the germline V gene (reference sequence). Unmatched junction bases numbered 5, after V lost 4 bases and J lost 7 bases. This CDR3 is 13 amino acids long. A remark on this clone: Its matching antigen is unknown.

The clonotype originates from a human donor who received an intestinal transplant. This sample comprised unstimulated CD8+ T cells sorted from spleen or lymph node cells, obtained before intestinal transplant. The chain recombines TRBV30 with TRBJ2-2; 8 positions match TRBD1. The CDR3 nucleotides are TGTGCCTGGACGGACAGGGAGAGCGGGGAGCTGTTTTTT. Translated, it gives CAWTDRESGELFF.